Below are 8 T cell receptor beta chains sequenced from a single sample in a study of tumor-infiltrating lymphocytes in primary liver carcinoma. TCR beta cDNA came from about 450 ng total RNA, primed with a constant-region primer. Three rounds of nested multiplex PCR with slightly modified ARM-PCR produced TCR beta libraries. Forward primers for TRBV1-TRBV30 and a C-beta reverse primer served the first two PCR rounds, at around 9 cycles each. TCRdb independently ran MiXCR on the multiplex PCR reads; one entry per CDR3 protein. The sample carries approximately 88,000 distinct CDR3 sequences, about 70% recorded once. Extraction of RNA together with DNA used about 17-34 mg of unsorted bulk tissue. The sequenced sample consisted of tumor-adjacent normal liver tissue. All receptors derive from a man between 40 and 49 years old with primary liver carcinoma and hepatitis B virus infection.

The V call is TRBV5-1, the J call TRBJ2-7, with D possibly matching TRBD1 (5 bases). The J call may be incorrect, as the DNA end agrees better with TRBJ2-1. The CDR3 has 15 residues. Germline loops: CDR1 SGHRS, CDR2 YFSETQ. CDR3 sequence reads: CASSLGQGRGSEQFF. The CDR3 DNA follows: TGCGCCAGCAGCTTGGGCCAGGGCCGCGGTTCCGAGCAGTTCTTC.

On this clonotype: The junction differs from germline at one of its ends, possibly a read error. CDR3 sequence: CASSLVTGHFTDTQYF. CDR3 DNA: TGTGCCAGCAGCTTAGTAACGGGACACTTCACAGATACGCAGTACTTT. The chain is built from TRBV11-2 and TRBJ2-3, with D possibly TRBD1 on 6 matching bases. The CDR3 consists of 16 residues. Germline V gene lookup returns CDR1 SGHAT and CDR2 FQNNGV.

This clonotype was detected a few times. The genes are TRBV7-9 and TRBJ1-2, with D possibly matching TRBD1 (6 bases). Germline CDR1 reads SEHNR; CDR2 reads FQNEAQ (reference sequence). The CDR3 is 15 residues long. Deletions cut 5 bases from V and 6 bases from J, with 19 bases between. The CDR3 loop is CASSRRGTLGDGYTF. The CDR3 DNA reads TGTGCCAGCAGCAGACGGGGGACACTTGGGGATGGCTACACCTTC.

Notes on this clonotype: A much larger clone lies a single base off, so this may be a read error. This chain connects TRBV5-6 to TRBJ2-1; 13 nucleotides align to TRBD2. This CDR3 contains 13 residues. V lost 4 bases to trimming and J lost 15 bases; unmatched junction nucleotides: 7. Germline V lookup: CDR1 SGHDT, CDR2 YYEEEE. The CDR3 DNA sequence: TGTGCCAGCAGCCCATGGACTAGCGGGAGTCGGTTCTTC. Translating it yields CASSPWTSGSRFF.

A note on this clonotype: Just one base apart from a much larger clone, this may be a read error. DNA for the CDR3: TGTGCCAGCAGGTTGGGACCTTTCTACAGTGAGCAGTTCTTC. Translating gives CASRLGPFYSEQFF. The V gene is TRBV6-5, the J gene TRBJ2-1; D could derive from TRBD1 or TRBD2 (5 bases each). The CDR3 covers 14 residues. Germline values: CDR1 MNHEY, CDR2 SVGAGI.

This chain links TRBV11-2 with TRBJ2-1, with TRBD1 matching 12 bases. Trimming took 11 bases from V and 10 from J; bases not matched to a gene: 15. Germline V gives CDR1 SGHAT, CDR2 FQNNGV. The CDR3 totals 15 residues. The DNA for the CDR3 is TGTGCCGGCACGGGGGGGACAGGGGGCGTCAAAGAGCAGTTCTTC. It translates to CAGTGGTGGVKEQFF.

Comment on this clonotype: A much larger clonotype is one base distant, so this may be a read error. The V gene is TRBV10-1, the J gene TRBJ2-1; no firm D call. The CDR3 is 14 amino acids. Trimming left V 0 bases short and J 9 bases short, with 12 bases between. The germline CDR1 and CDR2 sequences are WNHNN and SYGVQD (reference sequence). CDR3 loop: CASSESHQHIEQFF. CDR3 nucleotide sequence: TGCGCCAGCAGTGAGTCACATCAACACATTGAGCAGTTCTTC.

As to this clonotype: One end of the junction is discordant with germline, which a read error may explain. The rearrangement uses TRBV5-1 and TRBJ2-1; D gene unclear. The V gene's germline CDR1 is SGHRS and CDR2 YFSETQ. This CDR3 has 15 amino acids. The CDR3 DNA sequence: TGTGCCAGCAGCTTGGGTAGAGGCTGTAACAATGAGCAGTTCTTC. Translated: CASSLGRGCNNEQFF.